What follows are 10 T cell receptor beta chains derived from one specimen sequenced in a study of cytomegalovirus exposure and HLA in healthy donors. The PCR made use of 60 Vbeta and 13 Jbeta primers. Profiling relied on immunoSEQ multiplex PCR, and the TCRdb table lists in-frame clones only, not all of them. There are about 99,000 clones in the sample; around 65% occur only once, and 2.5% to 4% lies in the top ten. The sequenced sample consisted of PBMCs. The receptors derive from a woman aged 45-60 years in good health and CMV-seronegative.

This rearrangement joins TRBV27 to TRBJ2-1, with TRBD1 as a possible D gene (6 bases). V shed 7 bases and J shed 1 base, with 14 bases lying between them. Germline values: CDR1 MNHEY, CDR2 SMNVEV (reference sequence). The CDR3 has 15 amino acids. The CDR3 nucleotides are TGTGCCAGCATTAAAGAAGGGGGTTCCTACAATGAGCAGTTCTTC. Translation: CASIKEGGSYNEQFF.

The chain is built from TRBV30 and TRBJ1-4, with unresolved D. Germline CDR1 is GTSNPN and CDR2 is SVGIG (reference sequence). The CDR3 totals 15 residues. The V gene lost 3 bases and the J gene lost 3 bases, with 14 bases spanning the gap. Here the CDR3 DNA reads TGTGCCTGGAGCCCCGGTGGCAGCGCTAATGAAAAACTGTTTTTT. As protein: CAWSPGGSANEKLFF.

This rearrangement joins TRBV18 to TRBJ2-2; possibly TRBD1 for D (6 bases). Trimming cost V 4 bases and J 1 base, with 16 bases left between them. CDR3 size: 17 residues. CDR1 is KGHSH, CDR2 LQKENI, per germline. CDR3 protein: CASSLLTGQLNTGELFF. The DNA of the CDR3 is TGTGCCAGCTCACTACTGACAGGCCAGCTGAACACCGGGGAGCTGTTTTTT.

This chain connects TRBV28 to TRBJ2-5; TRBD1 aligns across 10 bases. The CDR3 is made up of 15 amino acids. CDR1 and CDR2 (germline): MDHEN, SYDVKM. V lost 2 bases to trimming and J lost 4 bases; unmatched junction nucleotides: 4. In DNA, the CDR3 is TGTGCCAGCAGTTTAGGGGGGACAGGGGTAGAGACCCAGTACTTC. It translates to CASSLGGTGVETQYF.

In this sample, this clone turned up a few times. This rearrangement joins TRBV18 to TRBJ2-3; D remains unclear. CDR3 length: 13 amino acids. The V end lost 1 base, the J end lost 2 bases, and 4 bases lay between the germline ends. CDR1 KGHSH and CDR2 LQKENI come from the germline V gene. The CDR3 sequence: CASSPLVTDTQYF. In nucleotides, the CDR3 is TGTGCCAGCTCACCACTAGTCACAGATACGCAGTATTTT. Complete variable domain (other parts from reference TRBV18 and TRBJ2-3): NAGVMQNPRHLVRRRGQEARLRCSPMKGHSHVYWYRQLPEEGLKFMVYLQKENIIDESGMPKERFSAEFPKEGPSILRIQQVVRGDSAAYFCASSPLVTDTQYFGPGTRLTVL.

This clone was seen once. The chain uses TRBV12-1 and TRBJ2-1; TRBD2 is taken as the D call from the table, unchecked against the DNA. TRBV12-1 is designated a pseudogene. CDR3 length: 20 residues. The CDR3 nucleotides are TGTGCCAGCAGCTCCCTAAGCAGGACTAGCGGGACATTCTCCTACAATGAGCAGTTCTTC. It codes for CASSSLSRTSGTFSYNEQFF.

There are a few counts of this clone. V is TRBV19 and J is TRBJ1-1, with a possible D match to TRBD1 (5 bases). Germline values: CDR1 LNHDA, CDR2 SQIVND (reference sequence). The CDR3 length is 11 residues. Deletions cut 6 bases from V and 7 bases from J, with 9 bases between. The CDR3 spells CASRTVNEAFF. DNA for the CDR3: TGTGCCAGTAGGACAGTAAATGAAGCTTTCTTT.

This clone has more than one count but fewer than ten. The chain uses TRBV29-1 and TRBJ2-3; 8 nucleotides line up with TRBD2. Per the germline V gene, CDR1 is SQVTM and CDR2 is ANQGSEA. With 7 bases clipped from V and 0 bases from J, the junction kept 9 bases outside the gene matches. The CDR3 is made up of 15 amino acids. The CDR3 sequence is CSGTLAGISTDTQYF. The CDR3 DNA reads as TGCAGCGGGACCTTAGCGGGGATTAGCACAGATACGCAGTATTTT.

CDR3 coding DNA: TGCGCCAGCAGCTTGACTATCCGCAGCCAAGAGACCCAGTACTTC. This gives the protein CASSLTIRSQETQYF. The chain employs TRBV5-1 and TRBJ2-5, with D hard to call. V was cut by 1 base and J by 1 base, with 11 bases left in between. The CDR3 consists of 15 residues. The germline V gene has CDR1 SGHRS and CDR2 YFSETQ.

CDR3 nucleotide sequence: TGTGCCAGCTCACCACCCCCTCCCGTAACTGAAGCTTTCTTT. Translation gives CASSPPPPVTEAFF. The chain employs TRBV18 and TRBJ1-1; the D is unclear. This CDR3 is built from 14 residues. V shed 0 bases and J shed 5 bases, with 10 bases lying between them. Germline lookup yields CDR1 KGHSH and CDR2 LQKENI.